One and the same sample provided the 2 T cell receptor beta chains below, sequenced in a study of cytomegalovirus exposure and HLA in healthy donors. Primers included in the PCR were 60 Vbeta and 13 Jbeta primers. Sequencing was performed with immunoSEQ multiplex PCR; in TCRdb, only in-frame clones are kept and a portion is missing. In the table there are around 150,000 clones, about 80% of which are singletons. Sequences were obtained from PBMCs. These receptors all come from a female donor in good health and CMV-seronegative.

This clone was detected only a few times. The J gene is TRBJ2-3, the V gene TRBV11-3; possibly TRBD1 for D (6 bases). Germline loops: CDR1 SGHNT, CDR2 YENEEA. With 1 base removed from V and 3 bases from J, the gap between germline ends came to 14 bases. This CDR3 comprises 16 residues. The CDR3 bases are TGTGCCAGCAGCTTAGTCGGTGGGGGCCGGACAGATACGCAGTATTTT. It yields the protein CASSLVGGGRTDTQYF.

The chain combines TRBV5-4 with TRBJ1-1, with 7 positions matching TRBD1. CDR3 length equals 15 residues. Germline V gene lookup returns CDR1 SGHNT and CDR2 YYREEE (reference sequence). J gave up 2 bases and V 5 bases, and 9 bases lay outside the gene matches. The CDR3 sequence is CASSRQGGFNTEAFF. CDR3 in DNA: TGTGCCAGCAGTCGTCAGGGGGGTTTCAACACTGAAGCTTTCTTT. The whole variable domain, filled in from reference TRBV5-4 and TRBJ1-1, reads ETGVTQSPTHLIKTRGQQVTLRCSSQSGHNTVSWYQQALGQGPQFIFQYYREEENGRGNFPPRFSGLQFPNYSSELNVNALELDDSALYLCASSRQGGFNTEAFFGQGTRLTVV.